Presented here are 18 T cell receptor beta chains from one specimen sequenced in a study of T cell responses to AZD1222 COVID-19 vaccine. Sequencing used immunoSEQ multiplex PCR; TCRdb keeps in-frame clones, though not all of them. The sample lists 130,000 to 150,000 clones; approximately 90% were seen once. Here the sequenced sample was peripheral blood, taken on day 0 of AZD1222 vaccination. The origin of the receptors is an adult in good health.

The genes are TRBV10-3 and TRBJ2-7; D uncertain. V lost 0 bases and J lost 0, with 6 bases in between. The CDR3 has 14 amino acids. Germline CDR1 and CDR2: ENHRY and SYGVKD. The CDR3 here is CAISESLLSYEQYF. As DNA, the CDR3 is TGTGCCATCAGTGAGTCACTACTCTCCTACGAGCAGTACTTC.

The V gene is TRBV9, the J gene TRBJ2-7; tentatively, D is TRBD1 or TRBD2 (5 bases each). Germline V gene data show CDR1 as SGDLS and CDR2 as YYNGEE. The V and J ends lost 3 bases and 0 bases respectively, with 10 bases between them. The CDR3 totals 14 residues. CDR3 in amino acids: CASSGDGRSYEQYF. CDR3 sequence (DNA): TGTGCCAGCAGCGGGGACGGCCGCTCCTACGAGCAGTACTTC.

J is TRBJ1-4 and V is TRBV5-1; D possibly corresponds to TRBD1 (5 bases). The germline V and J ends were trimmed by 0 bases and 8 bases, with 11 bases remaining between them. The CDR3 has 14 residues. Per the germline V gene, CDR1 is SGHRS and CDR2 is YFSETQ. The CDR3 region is CASSLEGDTEKLFF. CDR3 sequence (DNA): TGCGCCAGCAGCTTGGAAGGGGATACAGAAAAACTGTTTTTT.

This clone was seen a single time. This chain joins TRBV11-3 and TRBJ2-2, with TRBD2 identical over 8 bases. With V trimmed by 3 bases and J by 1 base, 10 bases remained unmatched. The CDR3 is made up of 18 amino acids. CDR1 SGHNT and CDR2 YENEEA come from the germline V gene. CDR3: CASSFIKPGGLNTGELFF. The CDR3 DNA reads TGTGCCAGCAGCTTCATAAAACCGGGGGGGCTGAACACCGGGGAGCTGTTTTTT.

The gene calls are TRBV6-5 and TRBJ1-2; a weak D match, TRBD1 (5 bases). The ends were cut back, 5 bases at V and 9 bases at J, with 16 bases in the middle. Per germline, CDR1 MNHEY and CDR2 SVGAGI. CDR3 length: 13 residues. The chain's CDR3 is CASSPVLGGRYTF. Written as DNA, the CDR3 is TGTGCCAGCAGTCCCGTATTGGGGGGACGCTACACCTTC.

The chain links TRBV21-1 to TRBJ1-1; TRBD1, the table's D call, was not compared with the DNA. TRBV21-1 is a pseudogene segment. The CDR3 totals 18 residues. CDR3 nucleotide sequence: TGTGCCAGCAGCAAATGTTTCTTGGGTTTTAAGGCAGGTACTGAAGCTTTCTTT. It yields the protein CASSKCFLGFKAGTEAFF.

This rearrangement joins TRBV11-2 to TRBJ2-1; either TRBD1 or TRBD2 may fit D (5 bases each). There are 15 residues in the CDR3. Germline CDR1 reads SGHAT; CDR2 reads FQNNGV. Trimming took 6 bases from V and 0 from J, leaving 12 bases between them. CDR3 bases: TGTGCCAGCAGTAGGGACGCCAGCTCCTACAATGAGCAGTTCTTC. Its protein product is CASSRDASSYNEQFF.

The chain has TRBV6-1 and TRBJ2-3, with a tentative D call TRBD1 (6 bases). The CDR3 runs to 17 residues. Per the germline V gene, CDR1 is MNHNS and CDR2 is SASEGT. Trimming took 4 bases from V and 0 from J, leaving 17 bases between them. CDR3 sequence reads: CASSADQDRPSTDTQYF. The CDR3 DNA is TGTGCCAGCAGTGCGGACCAGGACAGACCTAGCACAGATACGCAGTATTTT.

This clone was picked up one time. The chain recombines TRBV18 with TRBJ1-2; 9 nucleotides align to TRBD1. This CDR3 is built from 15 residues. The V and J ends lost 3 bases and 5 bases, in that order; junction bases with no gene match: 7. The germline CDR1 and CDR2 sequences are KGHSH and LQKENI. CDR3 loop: CASSPNRDRVYGYTF. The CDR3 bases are TGTGCCAGCTCACCTAACCGGGACAGGGTGTATGGCTACACCTTC.

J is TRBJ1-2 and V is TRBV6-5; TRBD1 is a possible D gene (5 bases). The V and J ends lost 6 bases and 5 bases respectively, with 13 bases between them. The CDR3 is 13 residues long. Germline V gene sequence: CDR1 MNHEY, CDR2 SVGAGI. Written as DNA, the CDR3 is TGTGCCAGCAGACCGGGGGGGGGTTATGGCTACACCTTC. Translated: CASRPGGGYGYTF.

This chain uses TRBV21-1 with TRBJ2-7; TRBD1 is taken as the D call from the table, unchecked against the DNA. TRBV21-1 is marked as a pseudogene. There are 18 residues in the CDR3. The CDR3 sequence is CASLGQGPSGTVSYEQYF. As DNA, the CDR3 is TGTGCCAGCTTGGGCCAGGGGCCCTCGGGAACCGTCTCCTACGAGCAGTACTTC.

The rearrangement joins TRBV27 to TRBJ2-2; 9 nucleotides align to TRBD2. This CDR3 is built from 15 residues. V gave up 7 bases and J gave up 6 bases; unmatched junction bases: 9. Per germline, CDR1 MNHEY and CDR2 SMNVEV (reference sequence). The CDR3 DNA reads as TGTGCCAGCACCCTGTTGCGGGGGGGCGCCGGGGAGCTGTTTTTT. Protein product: CASTLLRGGAGELFF.

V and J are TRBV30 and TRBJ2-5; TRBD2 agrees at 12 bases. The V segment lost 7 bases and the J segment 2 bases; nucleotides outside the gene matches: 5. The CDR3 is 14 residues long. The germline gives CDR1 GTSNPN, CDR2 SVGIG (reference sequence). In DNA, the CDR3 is TGTGCCTCAGACGGACTAGCGGGACAAGAGACCCAGTACTTC. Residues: CASDGLAGQETQYF.

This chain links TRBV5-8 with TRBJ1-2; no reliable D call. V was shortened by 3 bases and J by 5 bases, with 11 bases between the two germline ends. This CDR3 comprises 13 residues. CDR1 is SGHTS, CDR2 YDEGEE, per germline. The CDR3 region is CASSSRIIYGYTF. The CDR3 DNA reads TGTGCCAGCAGCTCCCGGATCATTTATGGCTACACCTTC.

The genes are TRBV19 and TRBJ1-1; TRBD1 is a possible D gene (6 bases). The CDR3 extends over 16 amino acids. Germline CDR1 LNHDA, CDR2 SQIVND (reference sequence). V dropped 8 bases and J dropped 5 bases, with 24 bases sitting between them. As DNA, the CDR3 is TGTGCCAGTGCTTACAGGGTCCCCAGCCGGGGGACTGAAGCTTTCTTT. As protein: CASAYRVPSRGTEAFF.

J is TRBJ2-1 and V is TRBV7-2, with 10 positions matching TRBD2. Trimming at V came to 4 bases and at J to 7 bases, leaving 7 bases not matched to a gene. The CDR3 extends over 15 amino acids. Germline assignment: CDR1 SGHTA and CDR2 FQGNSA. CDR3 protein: CASSSPPSGGNEQFF. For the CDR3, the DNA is TGTGCCAGCAGCTCCCCGCCTAGCGGGGGAAATGAGCAGTTCTTC.

This CDR3 is CASSTDSYQPQHF. Written as DNA, the CDR3 is TGTGCCAGTAGTACAGACAGCTACCAGCCCCAGCATTTT. The genes are TRBV19 and TRBJ1-5; D may be TRBD1 (5 bases). With 4 bases removed from V and 7 bases from J, the gap between germline ends came to 11 bases. This CDR3 is 13 amino acids long. The germline CDR1 and CDR2 sequences are LNHDA and SQIVND (reference sequence).

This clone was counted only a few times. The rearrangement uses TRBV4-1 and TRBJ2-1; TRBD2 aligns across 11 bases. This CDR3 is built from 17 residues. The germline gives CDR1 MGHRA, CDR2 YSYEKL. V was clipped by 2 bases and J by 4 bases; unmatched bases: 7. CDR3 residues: CASSQSAGLAEYNEQFF. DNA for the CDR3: TGCGCCAGCAGCCAATCAGCGGGACTAGCGGAATACAATGAGCAGTTCTTC.